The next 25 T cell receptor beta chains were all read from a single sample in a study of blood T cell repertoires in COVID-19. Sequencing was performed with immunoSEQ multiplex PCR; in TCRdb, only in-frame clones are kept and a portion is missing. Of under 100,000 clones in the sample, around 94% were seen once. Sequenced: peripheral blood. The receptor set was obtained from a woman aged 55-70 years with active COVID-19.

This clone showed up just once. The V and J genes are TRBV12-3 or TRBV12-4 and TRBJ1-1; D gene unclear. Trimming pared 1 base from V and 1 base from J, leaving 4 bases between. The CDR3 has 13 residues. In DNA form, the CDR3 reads TGTGCCAGCAGTTTAGTAGCGAACACTGAAGCTTTCTTT. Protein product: CASSLVANTEAFF.

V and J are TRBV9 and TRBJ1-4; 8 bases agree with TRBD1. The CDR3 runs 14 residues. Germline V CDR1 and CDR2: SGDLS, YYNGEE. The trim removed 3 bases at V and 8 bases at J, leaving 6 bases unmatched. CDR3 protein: CASSAETGDEKLFF. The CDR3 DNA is TGTGCCAGCAGCGCTGAGACAGGGGACGAAAAACTGTTTTTT.

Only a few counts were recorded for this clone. CDR3 loop: CASSSRTGGYEQYF. CDR3 in DNA: TGTGCCAGCAGCTCGCGGACAGGGGGCTACGAGCAGTACTTC. This sequence joins TRBV7-2 and TRBJ2-7; 10 nucleotides align to TRBD1. V shed 4 bases and J 3 bases; nucleotides not matched to a gene: 3. This CDR3 spans 14 amino acids. Germline V gene sequence: CDR1 SGHTA, CDR2 FQGNSA.

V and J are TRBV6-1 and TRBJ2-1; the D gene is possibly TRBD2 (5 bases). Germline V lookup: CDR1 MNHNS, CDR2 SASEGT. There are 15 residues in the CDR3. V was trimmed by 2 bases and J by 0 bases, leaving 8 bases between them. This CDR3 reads CASSEYGSSYNEQFF. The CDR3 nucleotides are TGTGCCAGCAGTGAATATGGGAGCTCCTACAATGAGCAGTTCTTC.

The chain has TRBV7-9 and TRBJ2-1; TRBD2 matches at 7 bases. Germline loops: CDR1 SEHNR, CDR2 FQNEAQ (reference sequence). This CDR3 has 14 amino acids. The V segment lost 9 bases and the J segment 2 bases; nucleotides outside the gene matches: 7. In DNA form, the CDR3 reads TGTGCCAGTGATAGCGGGCCTGCCTACAATGAGCAGTTCTTC. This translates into CASDSGPAYNEQFF.

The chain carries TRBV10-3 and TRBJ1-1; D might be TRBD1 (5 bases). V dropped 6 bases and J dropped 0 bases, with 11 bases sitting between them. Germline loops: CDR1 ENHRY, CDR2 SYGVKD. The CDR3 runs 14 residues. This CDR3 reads CAIRGDFLNTEAFF. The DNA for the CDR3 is TGTGCCATCAGGGGGGACTTTTTGAACACTGAAGCTTTCTTT.

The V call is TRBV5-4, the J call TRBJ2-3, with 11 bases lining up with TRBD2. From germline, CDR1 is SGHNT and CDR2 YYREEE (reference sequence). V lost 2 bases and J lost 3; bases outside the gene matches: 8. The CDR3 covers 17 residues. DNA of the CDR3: TGTGCCAGCAGCTTTTCGAGGGCTAGCGGGGGGACAGATACGCAGTATTTT. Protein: CASSFSRASGGTDTQYF.

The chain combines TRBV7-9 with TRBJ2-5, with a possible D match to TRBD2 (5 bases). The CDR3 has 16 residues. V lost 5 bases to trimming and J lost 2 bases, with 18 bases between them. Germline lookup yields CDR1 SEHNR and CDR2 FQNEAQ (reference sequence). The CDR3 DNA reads TGTGCCAGCAGCCTTTACACCCCACTAGGTCAAGAGACCCAGTACTTC. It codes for CASSLYTPLGQETQYF.

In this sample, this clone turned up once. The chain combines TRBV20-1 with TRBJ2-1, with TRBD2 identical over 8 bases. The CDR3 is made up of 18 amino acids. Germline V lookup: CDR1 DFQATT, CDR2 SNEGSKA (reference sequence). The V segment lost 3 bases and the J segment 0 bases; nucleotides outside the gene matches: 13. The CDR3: CSASSGLAGGSSYNEQFF. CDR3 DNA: TGCAGTGCTAGTTCCGGGCTAGCGGGTGGGAGCTCCTACAATGAGCAGTTCTTC.

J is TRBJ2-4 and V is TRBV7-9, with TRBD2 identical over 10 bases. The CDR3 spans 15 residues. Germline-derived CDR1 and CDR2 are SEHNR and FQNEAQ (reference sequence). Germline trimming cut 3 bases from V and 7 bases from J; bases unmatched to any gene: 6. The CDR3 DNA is TGTGCCAGCAGCTTGAGCGGGGGGGCAAGGAACATTCAGTACTTC. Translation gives CASSLSGGARNIQYF.

This CDR3 reads CASSIDQSGSWYEQYF. CDR3 DNA sequence: TGTGCCAGTAGTATAGATCAAAGCGGGAGTTGGTACGAGCAGTACTTC. The chain employs TRBV19 and TRBJ2-7; 8 nucleotides match TRBD2. CDR1 is LNHDA and CDR2 is SQIVND in the germline V gene (reference sequence). The J segment lost 4 bases and the V segment lost 0 bases, leaving 8 bases of the junction unmatched. This CDR3 contains 16 residues.

CDR3 in DNA: TGTGCCAGCAGTTCCGGACAGGGACTGGTCCCCCTCCACTTT. It codes for CASSSGQGLVPLHF. The V gene is TRBV6-5, the J gene TRBJ1-6; TRBD1 matches at 8 bases. The CDR3 loop spans 14 amino acids. V lost 4 bases to trimming and J lost 13 bases; unmatched junction nucleotides: 9. Germline V gives CDR1 MNHEY, CDR2 SVGAGI.

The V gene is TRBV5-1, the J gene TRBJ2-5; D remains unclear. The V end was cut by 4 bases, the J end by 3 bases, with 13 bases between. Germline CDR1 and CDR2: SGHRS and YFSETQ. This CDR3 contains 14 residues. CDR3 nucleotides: TGCGCCAGCAGCCCCACTACCTCCAAAGAGACCCAGTACTTC. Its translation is CASSPTTSKETQYF.

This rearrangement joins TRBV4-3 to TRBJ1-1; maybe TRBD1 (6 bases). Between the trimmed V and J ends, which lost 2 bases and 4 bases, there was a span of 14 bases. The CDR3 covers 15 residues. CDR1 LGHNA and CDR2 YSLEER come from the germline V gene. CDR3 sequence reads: CASSQNREFVTEAFF. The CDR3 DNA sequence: TGCGCCAGCAGCCAAAACAGGGAGTTTGTCACTGAAGCTTTCTTT.

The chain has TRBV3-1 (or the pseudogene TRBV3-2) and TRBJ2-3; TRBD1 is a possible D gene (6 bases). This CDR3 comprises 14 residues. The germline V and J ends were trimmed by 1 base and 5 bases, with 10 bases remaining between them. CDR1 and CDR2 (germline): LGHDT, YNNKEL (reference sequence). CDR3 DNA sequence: TGTGCCAGCAGCCAAGGGCAGGGACAAGATACGCAGTATTTT. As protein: CASSQGQGQDTQYF.

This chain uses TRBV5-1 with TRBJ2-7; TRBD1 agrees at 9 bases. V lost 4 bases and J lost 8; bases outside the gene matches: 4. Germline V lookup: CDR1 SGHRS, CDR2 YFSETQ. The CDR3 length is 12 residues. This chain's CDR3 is CASSAGQGKQYF. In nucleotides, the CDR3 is TGCGCCAGCAGCGCGGGACAGGGAAAGCAGTACTTC.

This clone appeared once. In nucleotides, the CDR3 is TGTGCCAGCAGCTCGGGACAGGGGGCGATTCACACCTTC. Encoded protein: CASSSGQGAIHTF. This chain links TRBV6-4 with TRBJ1-2; 12 positions match TRBD1. CDR3 length equals 13 residues. The germline V gene encodes CDR1 MRHNA and CDR2 SNTAGT. The J segment lost 12 bases and the V segment lost 6 bases, leaving 8 bases of the junction unmatched.

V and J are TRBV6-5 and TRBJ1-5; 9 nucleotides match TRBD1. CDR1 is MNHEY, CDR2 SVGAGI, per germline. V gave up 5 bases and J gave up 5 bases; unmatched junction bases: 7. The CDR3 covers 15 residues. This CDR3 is CASSTGTGRDQPQHF. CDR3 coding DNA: TGTGCCAGCAGTACCGGGACAGGGAGAGATCAGCCCCAGCATTTT.

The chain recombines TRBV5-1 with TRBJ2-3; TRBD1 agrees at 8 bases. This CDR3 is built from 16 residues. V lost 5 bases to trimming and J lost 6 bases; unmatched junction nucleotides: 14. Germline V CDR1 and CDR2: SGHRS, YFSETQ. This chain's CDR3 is CASSAGVRTGFDTQYF. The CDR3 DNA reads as TGCGCCAGCAGTGCTGGGGTCCGGACAGGGTTCGATACGCAGTATTTT.

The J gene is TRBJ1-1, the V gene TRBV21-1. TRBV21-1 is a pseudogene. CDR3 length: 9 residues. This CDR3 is CASSHCAFF. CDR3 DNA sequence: TGTGCCAGCAGCCACTGCGCTTTCTTT.

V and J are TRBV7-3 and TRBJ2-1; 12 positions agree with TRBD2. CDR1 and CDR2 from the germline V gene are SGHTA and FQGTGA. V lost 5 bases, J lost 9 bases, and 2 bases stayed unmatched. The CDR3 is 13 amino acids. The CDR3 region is CASSKLAGGEQFF. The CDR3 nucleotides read TGTGCCAGCAGCAAACTAGCGGGAGGTGAGCAGTTCTTC.

The CDR3 DNA reads TGTGCCAGTAGTATAGTTACAGGGGGAGGGCAAGAGACCCAGTACTTC. This sequence encodes CASSIVTGGGQETQYF. The rearrangement joins TRBV19 to TRBJ2-5, with D perhaps matching TRBD1 (8 bases). V lost 1 base and J 2 bases, leaving 14 bases between the germline ends. The germline CDR1 and CDR2 sequences are LNHDA and SQIVND (reference sequence). This CDR3 is built from 16 residues.

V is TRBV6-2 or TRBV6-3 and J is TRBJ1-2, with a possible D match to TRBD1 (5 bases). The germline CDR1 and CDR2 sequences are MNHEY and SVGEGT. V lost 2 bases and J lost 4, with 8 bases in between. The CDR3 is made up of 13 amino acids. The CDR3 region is CASSYAGFYGYTF. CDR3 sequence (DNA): TGTGCCAGCAGTTACGCAGGGTTCTATGGCTACACCTTC.

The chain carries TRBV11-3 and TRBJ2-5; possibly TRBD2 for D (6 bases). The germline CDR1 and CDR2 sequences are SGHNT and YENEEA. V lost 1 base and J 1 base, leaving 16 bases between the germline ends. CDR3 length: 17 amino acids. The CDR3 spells CASSLGRVGEAQETQYF. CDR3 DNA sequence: TGTGCCAGCAGCTTAGGACGGGTCGGGGAGGCCCAAGAGACCCAGTACTTC.

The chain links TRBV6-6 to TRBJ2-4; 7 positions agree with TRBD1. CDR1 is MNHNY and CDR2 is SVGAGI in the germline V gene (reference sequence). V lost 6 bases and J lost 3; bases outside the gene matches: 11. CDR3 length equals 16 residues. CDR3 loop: CASSLRGAGGKNIQYF. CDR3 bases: TGTGCCAGCAGCCTCCGAGGGGCAGGGGGCAAAAACATTCAGTACTTC.